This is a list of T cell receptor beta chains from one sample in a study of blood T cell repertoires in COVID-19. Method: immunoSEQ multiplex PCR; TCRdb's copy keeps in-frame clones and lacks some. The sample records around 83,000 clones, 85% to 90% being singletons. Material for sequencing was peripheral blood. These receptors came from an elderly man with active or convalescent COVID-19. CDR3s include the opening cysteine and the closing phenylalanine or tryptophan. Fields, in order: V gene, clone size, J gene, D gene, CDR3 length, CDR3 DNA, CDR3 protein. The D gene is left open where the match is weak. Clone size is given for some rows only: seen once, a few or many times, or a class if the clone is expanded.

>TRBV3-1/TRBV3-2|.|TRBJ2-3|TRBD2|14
TGTGCCAGCAGCCCTTCTAGCGGCGGAGATACGCAGTATTTT
CASSPSSGGDTQYF
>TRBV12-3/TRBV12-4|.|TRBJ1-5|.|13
TGTGCCAGCAGGTACAGTAGTGATCAGCCCCAGCATTTT
CASRYSSDQPQHF
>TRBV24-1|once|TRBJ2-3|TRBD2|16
TGTGCCACCAGTGATTTTGGACTAGCGGGAACAGATACGCAGTATTTT
CATSDFGLAGTDTQYF
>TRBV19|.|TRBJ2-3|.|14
TGTGCCAGTAGTATTGGTCGGACAGACCCGCCGGTTAGCTTT
CASSIGRTDPPVSF
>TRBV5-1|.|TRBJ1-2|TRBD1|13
TGCGCCAGCAGCTTAGACAGGGTCTATGGCTACACCTTC
CASSLDRVYGYTF
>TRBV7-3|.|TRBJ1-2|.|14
TGTGCCAGCAGCTTAATCGGGGGAGATTATGGCTACACCTTC
CASSLIGGDYGYTF
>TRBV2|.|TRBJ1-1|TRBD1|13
TGTGCCAGCAGTGTTCGACAGGGACTGGGCGCTTTCTTT
CASSVRQGLGAFF
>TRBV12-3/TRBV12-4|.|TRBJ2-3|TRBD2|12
TGTGCCGCGACGTACGGGGGGGATACGCAGTATTTT
CAATYGGDTQYF
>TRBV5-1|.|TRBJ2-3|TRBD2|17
TGCGCCAGCAGCTTTGATCTAGCGGGGGGAGCAAGAGATACGCAGTATTTT
CASSFDLAGGARDTQYF
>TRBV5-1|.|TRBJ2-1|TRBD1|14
TGCGCCAGCAGCTTTCGGGACAGCATCAATGAGCAGTTCTTC
CASSFRDSINEQFF
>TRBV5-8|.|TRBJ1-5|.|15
TGTGCCAGCACTCTAGGCCAAGGAGGTGGAGAGCCCCAGCATTTT
CASTLGQGGGEPQHF
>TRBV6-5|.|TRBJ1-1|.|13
TGTGCCAGCAGTTACTCATCGTACACTGAAGCTTTCTTT
CASSYSSYTEAFF
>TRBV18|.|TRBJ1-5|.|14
TGTGCCAGCTCAGTTTCAGGGGTCTATCAGCCCCAGCATTTT
CASSVSGVYQPQHF
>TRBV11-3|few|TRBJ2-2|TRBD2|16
TGTGCCAGCAGCTCCCTAGCGGGGCCGAACACCGGGGAGCTGTTTTTT
CASSSLAGPNTGELFF
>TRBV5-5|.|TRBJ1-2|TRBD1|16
TGTGCCAGCAGCTTCAAGTTCAGGGGGCGCGTCTATGGCTACACCTTC
CASSFKFRGRVYGYTF
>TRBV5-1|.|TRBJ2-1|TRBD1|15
TGCGCCAGCAGCTTGGCCTGGGCAGGGGGAAATGAGCAGTTCTTC
CASSLAWAGGNEQFF
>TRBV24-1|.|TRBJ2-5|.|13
TGTGCCACCTCTGTCGGGTCCCAAGAGACCCAGTACTTC
CATSVGSQETQYF
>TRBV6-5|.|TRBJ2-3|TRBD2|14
TGTGCCAGCATCCCGACTAGCGGCACAGATACGCAGTATTTT
CASIPTSGTDTQYF
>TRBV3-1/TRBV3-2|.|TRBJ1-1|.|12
TGTGCCAGCAGCCAAGGCCAGTCGGAAGCTTTCTTT
CASSQGQSEAFF
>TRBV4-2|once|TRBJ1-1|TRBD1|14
TGTGCCAGCAGCCAACCTTCAGGGGGCGCTGAAGCTTTCTTT
CASSQPSGGAEAFF
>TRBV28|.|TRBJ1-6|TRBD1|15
TGTGCCAGCAGTTCTCCGGGACAGAATAATTCACCCCTCCACTTT
CASSSPGQNNSPLHF
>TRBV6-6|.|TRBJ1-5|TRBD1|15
TGTGCCAGCAGTATGCGACAGGGGATCGGCCAGCCCCAGCATTTT
CASSMRQGIGQPQHF
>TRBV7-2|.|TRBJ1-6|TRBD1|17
TGTGCCAGCAGCTTAGCGTTCGCAGGGGGCGCAGCTTCACCCCTCCACTTT
CASSLAFAGGAASPLHF
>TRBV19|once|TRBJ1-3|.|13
TGTGCCAGTAGTACCCCTATTGGAAACACCATATATTTT
CASSTPIGNTIYF
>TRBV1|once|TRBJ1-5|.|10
TGTGGACAGGGGAGAGAGCCCCAGCATTTT
CGQGREPQHF
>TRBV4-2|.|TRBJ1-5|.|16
TGTGCCAGCAGCCAACGCGTGAGCCCAACGTGGCAGCCCCAGCATTTT
CASSQRVSPTWQPQHF
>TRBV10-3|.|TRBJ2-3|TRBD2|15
TGTGCCACCACCACTAGCGGGGGGCCCGGAGATACGCAGTATTTT
CATTTSGGPGDTQYF
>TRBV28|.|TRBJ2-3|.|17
TGTGCCAGCAGTTTCATTTCGCCGGGAACTAGCACAGATACGCAGTATTTT
CASSFISPGTSTDTQYF
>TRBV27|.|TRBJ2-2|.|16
TGTGCCAGCAGTTTATGGGGTAGCGGGAACACCGGGGAGCTGTTTTTT
CASSLWGSGNTGELFF
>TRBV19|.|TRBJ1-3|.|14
TGTGCCAGTACCGGACTGTTCTCTGGAAACACCATATATTTT
CASTGLFSGNTIYF
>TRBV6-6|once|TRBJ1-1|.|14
TGTGCCAGCACCCCACACCGGACAGCAGATGAAGCTTTCTTT
CASTPHRTADEAFF
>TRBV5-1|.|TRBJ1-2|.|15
TGCGCCAGCAGCTCAGGACACGCAGATAACTATGGCTACACCTTC
CASSSGHADNYGYTF
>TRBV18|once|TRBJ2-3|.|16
TGTGCCAGCTCACCCCCCCCTCGGGGGAGCACAGATACGCAGTATTTT
CASSPPPRGSTDTQYF
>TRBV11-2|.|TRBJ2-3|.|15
TGTGCCAGCAGCTTAGATCCCCAGTTCACAGATACGCAGTATTTT
CASSLDPQFTDTQYF
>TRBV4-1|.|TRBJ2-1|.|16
TGCGCCAGCAGCCGTATGGGACAAATCTCCTACAATGAGCAGTTCTTC
CASSRMGQISYNEQFF
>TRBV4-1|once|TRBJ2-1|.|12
TGCGCCAGCAGCACGGGATACAATGAGCAGTTCTTC
CASSTGYNEQFF
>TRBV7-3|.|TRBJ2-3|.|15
TGTGCCAGCAGCCTCTACCTCACGGGTCCTAATACGCAGTATTTT
CASSLYLTGPNTQYF
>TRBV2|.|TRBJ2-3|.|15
TGTGCCAGCAGTACCTCTCGGTCGCGCACAGATACGCAGTATTTT
CASSTSRSRTDTQYF
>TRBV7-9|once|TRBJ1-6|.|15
TGTGCCAGCAGCTTAGTCGCGGGAGGCAATTCACCCCTCCACTTT
CASSLVAGGNSPLHF
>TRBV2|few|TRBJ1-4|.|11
TGTGCCAGCAGGGAGAATGAAAAACTGTTTTTT
CASRENEKLFF
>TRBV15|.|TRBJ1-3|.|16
TGTGCCACCAGCAAACAACAGGGCGCTACTGGAAACACCATATATTTT
CATSKQQGATGNTIYF